This T cell receptor (beta chain) was obtained from a study of CD4+ T cells in melanoma. TCRdb keeps only in-frame clones here, not all; method: immunoSEQ multiplex PCR. The sample carries 11,000 or so clones, approximately 70% recorded once. With 3 bases removed from V and 2 bases from J, the gap between germline ends came to 10 bases. CDR1 KGHSH and CDR2 LQKENI come from the germline V gene. The CDR3 consists of 14 residues. This chain links TRBV18 with TRBJ1-1; D unclear. The receptor was derived from a human donor with melanoma. Sequenced sample: cells from a culture (not recorded whether cultured in vitro). The CDR3 region is CASSPIGVNTEAFF. CDR3 coding DNA: TGTGCCAGCTCACCTATTGGCGTTAACACTGAAGCTTTCTTT.